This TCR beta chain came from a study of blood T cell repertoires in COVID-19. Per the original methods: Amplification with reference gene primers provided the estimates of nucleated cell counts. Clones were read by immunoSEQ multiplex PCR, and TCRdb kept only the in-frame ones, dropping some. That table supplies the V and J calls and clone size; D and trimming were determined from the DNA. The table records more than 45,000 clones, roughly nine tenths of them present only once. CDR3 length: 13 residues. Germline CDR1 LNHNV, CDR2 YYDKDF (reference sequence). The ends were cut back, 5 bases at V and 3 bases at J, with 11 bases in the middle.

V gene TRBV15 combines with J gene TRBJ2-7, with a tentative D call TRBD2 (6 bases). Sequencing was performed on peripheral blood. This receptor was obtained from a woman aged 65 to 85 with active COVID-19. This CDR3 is CATSSGDFYEQYF. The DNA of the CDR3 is TGTGCCACCAGCTCTGGGGACTTCTACGAGCAGTACTTC.